This note documents a single T cell receptor (beta chain) sequence. With V trimmed by 2 bases and J by 4 bases, 5 bases remained unmatched. Germline values: CDR1 LGHDT, CDR2 YNNKEL (reference sequence). The CDR3 spans 16 residues. This entry comes from a study of blood T cells in healthy people across ages. PCR was performed a second time for about 6 to 12 cycles using a sample-barcoded 5' primer and a J-beta primer mix. TCRdb redid the calling of the 5' RACE reads with MiXCR, one entry per CDR3 protein. There are 270,000 or so distinct CDR3 sequences in the sample; 25% to 30% occur only once, and roughly 28% lies in the top ten.

Sequencing input: blood. The V and J genes are TRBV3-1 and TRBJ2-2; 9 bases map to TRBD2. The clonotype originates from a woman in her 70s in good health. Here the CDR3 DNA reads TGTGCCAGCAGCCAACTCGCGGGGGGGGCCACCGGGGAGCTGTTTTTT. It translates to CASSQLAGGATGELFF.